The 10 T cell receptor beta chains given below trace back to one sample, sequenced in a study of control samples from healthy donors and cancer patients. The assay was immunoSEQ multiplex PCR, and TCRdb's table has in-frame clones only and misses some. The data contain under 85,000 clones, about 79% of them singletons. Material: PBMCs. All receptors come from a man aged 60-69 years with head and neck cancer.

This chain joins TRBV12-3 or TRBV12-4 and TRBJ2-3; no firm D call. This CDR3 is 11 amino acids long. Trimming cost V 7 bases and J 4 bases, with 6 bases left between them. CDR3 sequence reads: CASTLADTQYF. The CDR3 DNA is TGTGCCAGCACCCTGGCAGATACGCAGTATTTT.

Points on this clone: The same CDR3 arises from other DNA sequences in this sample as well. In DNA, the CDR3 is TGCGCCAGCAGCTTGGGCGGAAGCACAGATACGCAGTATTTT. It yields the protein CASSLGGSTDTQYF. The chain is built from TRBV5-1 and TRBJ2-3, with unresolved D. From germline, CDR1 is SGHRS and CDR2 YFSETQ. The CDR3 contains 14 residues. The V end lost 0 bases, the J end lost 0 bases, and 5 bases lay between the germline ends.

The J gene is TRBJ2-3, the V gene TRBV19; D is ambiguous. This CDR3 comprises 15 residues. Germline V gene data show CDR1 as LNHDA and CDR2 as SQIVND (reference sequence). V lost 7 bases, J lost 5 bases, and 19 bases lay in between. Here the CDR3 DNA reads TGTGCCAGTATAGGTGGGCGATTTGGGGAAGATACGCAGTATTTT. It encodes CASIGGRFGEDTQYF.

The chain has TRBV28 and TRBJ2-7, with 7 bases lining up with TRBD1. V shed 6 bases and J 5 bases; nucleotides not matched to a gene: 7. This CDR3 has 13 amino acids. CDR1 is MDHEN, CDR2 SYDVKM, per germline. The CDR3 sequence is CASSSGQNDEQYF. CDR3 DNA sequence: TGTGCCAGCAGCTCGGGACAGAATGACGAGCAGTACTTC.

This chain joins TRBV10-1 and TRBJ1-5; the D gene is possibly TRBD1 (5 bases). V was trimmed by 8 bases and J by 1 base, leaving 21 bases between them. The CDR3 covers 17 residues. Germline CDR1 reads WNHNN; CDR2 reads SYGVQD (reference sequence). CDR3 nucleotides: TGCGCCAGCTATGGGACGGGATACCGAAACAGCAATCAGCCCCAGCATTTT. It specifies CASYGTGYRNSNQPQHF.

This clone was counted a few times. The chain recombines TRBV7-6 with TRBJ2-7; D perhaps matches TRBD2 (6 bases). CDR1 is SGHVS and CDR2 is FNYEAQ in the germline V gene. Trimming pared 4 bases from V and 4 bases from J, leaving 14 bases between. CDR3 length: 14 amino acids. The CDR3, as DNA: TGTGCCAGCAGCTCTAGCGCCAGAATGTACGAGCAGTACTTC. Its translation: CASSSSARMYEQYF. Filled out from reference TRBV7-6 and TRBJ2-7, the complete variable domain reads GAGVSQSPRYKVTKRGQDVALRCDPISGHVSLYWYRQALGQGPEFLTYFNYEAQQDKSGLPNDRFSAERPEGSISTLTIQRTEQRDSAMYRCASSSSARMYEQYFGPGTRLTVT.

V usage is TRBV5-1 and J usage is TRBJ2-5; TRBD1 matches 8 bases. The CDR3 consists of 15 residues. From germline, CDR1 is SGHRS and CDR2 YFSETQ. V was pared by 2 bases and J by 5 bases, with 8 bases of the junction left unmatched. The chain's CDR3 is CASSFNPRGQETQYF. Here the CDR3 DNA reads TGCGCCAGCAGCTTCAATCCCAGGGGGCAGGAGACCCAGTACTTC.

The chain employs TRBV5-4 and TRBJ1-1; D gene ambiguous. The CDR3 sequence is 13 residues long. Germline lookup yields CDR1 SGHNT and CDR2 YYREEE (reference sequence). Trimming cost V 2 bases and J 1 base, with 6 bases left between them. CDR3 nucleotides: TGTGCCAGCAGCTTCCGGCCGAACACTGAAGCTTTCTTT. Translation gives CASSFRPNTEAFF.

This chain joins TRBV24-1 and TRBJ2-4; TRBD1 aligns across 8 bases. Trimming at V came to 7 bases and at J to 15 bases, leaving 13 bases not matched to a gene. The germline gives CDR1 KGHDR, CDR2 SFDVKD. The CDR3 covers 13 residues. The CDR3 sequence is CATRAGGAGQAYF. CDR3 DNA: TGTGCCACCAGAGCAGGGGGCGCGGGTCAGGCGTACTTC.

This sequence joins TRBV4-1 and TRBJ2-3, with 8 positions matching TRBD2. The CDR3 runs 16 residues. Germline loops: CDR1 MGHRA, CDR2 YSYEKL. The junction had 8 bases not matched to a gene; V was cut back by 1 base and J by 5 bases. As DNA, the CDR3 is TGCGCCAGCAGCCAAGTTACGGGAGGGCCTGGAGATACGCAGTATTTT. Its protein is CASSQVTGGPGDTQYF.